These T cell receptor beta chains were read from a single sample in a study of T-cell reconstitution after alpha-beta-depleted transplantation in children. TCRdb ran MiXCR on the PCR reads and lists one entry per CDR3 protein. The table records fewer than 750,000 distinct CDR3 sequences, approximately 30% of them present only once. This material consisted of PBMCs, taken before TCRalphabeta/CD19-depleted stem cell transplant. The receptors originated from a boy under three years old with Wiskott-Aldrich syndrome, due to receive a stem cell transplant. The CDR3 runs from the conserved cysteine through the conserved F or W. A D gene is named only where the DNA matches it firmly. Clone size is stated in some rows and not others, as once, few, many or a class when expanded.

NA	few	TRBV6-5	TRBJ2-5	TGTGCCAGCAGTTACTCGAATTTAGGAACCCAGTACTTC	CASSYSNLGTQYF
TRBD2	NA	TRBV20-1	TRBJ2-1	TGCAGTGCTATAACGACTAGCCCCAATGAGCAGTTCTTC	CSAITTSPNEQFF
NA	NA	TRBV20-1	TRBJ2-7	TGCAGTGGCGTTAGAGGAGCCGAGCAGTACTTC	CSGVRGAEQYF
TRBD2	NA	TRBV7-9	TRBJ2-1	TGTGCCAGCAGCTCCCAGGTTTTAGCGGGAGGGCCTTACAATGAGCAGTTCTTC	CASSSQVLAGGPYNEQFF
TRBD1	NA	TRBV11-2	TRBJ2-1	TGTGCCAGCAGCTTAGACCCAGGGGGTAGGGGCTCCTACAATGAGCAGTTCTTC	CASSLDPGGRGSYNEQFF
NA	once	TRBV20-1	TRBJ2-7	TGCAGTGCTCCCATGTGGGAGGCCGCGGGGGAGCAGTACTTC	CSAPMWEAAGEQYF
TRBD1	few	TRBV10-3	TRBJ2-1	TGTGCCATCAGTCCCCGCGGACAGGGGATATTGGACAATGAGCAGTTCTTC	CAISPRGQGILDNEQFF
NA	NA	TRBV5-1	TRBJ2-7	TGCGCCAGCAGCTTGGGAAACAGGAACGAGCAGTACTTC	CASSLGNRNEQYF
NA	few	TRBV4-2	TRBJ2-5	TGTGCCAGCAGCCAAGATACCGGCGGCAGGGTGGAGACCCAGTACTTC	CASSQDTGGRVETQYF
TRBD1	few	TRBV5-1	TRBJ2-6	TGCGCCAGCAATGGACAGGGCGGGGCCAACGTCCTGACTTTC	CASNGQGGANVLTF
NA	NA	TRBV5-1	TRBJ2-1	TGCGCCAGCAGCTTCGGATACAACAATGAGCAGTTCTTC	CASSFGYNNEQFF
TRBD1	NA	TRBV24-1	TRBJ2-7	TGTGCCACCAGTGAGGACAGGACAGTTACCTACGAGCAGTACTTC	CATSEDRTVTYEQYF
NA	NA	TRBV10-3	TRBJ2-7	TGTGCCATCACGCCGGACAGAGCCTACGAGCAGTACTTC	CAITPDRAYEQYF
TRBD2	NA	TRBV5-1	TRBJ2-1	TGCGCCAGCAGCTTGGCACCGGTGGGACTAGCGGGAGGGGCCTTCTCCTACAATGAGCAGTTCTTC	CASSLAPVGLAGGAFSYNEQFF
NA	few	TRBV20-1	TRBJ2-4	TGCAGTGCTAGAGAGGGCGGAGCCAAAAACATTCAGTACTTC	CSAREGGAKNIQYF
NA	few	TRBV9	TRBJ2-5	TGTGCCAGCAGCGTAGCCCAGAAAGAGACCCAGTACTTC	CASSVAQKETQYF
NA	NA	TRBV7-2	TRBJ2-1	TGTGCCAGCAGCTTACGGTCAGGGAACAATGAGCAGTTCTTC	CASSLRSGNNEQFF
TRBD2	few	TRBV5-1	TRBJ2-1	TGCGCCAGCAGCTGGGGACTAGCGGGTCCCTCCTACAATGAGCAGTTCTTC	CASSWGLAGPSYNEQFF
NA	NA	TRBV7-4	TRBJ2-2	TGTGCCAGCAGCTTAGAGTATCCAGGGAACACCGGGGAGCTGTTTTTT	CASSLEYPGNTGELFF
TRBD2	NA	TRBV20-1	TRBJ2-7	TGCAGTGCTAGAAAGACGACTAGCGGGGGGTCCTACGAGCAGTACTTC	CSARKTTSGGSYEQYF
TRBD2	NA	TRBV10-3	TRBJ2-3	TGTGCCATCAGCCCGGGGGGGGGCACAGATACGCAGTATTTT	CAISPGGGTDTQYF
NA	few	TRBV6-1	TRBJ2-4	TGTGCCAGCAGTGAGTTCACTTCGGTGCAAGCGACGGTGATCAAAAACATTCAGTACTTC	CASSEFTSVQATVIKNIQYF
TRBD1	NA	TRBV7-3	TRBJ2-1	TGTGCCAGCAGCCCAACAGGGGGTTACAATGAGCAGTTCTTC	CASSPTGGYNEQFF
TRBD2	few	TRBV6-1	TRBJ2-3	TGTGCCAGCAAGTCGTGGTCAGCGGGAGACCTAGGCACAGATACGCAGTATTTT	CASKSWSAGDLGTDTQYF
NA	few	TRBV4-2	TRBJ2-3	TGTGCCAGCAGCCGGGAGGAGCCTAGCACAGATACGCAGTATTTT	CASSREEPSTDTQYF
NA	NA	TRBV29-1	TRBJ2-7	TGCAGCGTTGGGGCGTTGCGGGGTCGGTACGAGCAGTACTTC	CSVGALRGRYEQYF
NA	NA	TRBV12-3/TRBV12-4	TRBJ2-5	TGTGCCAGCAGGGATAGGGAGACCCAGTACTTC	CASRDRETQYF
NA	few	TRBV4-1	TRBJ2-1	TGCGCCAGCAGCCAAGGATTCTGGGTCGAGCAGTTCTTC	CASSQGFWVEQFF
NA	NA	TRBV4-1	TRBJ2-7	TGCGCCAGCAGCCACGGGCCGGGGGGCGGCGAGCAGTACTTC	CASSHGPGGGEQYF
NA	NA	TRBV6-1	TRBJ1-4	TGTGCCAGCGAAAAACTGCCCGATAGTACTGAAAAACTGTTTTTT	CASEKLPDSTEKLFF
NA	NA	TRBV6-6	TRBJ2-1	TGTGCCAGCAGTCCCCTTAGGACTGAGCAGTTCTTC	CASSPLRTEQFF
NA	NA	TRBV11-2	TRBJ2-2	TGTGCCAGCAGAGTTCGCGGCACCGGGGAGCTGTTTTTT	CASRVRGTGELFF
NA	NA	TRBV4-1	TRBJ2-1	TGCGCCAGCAGCCAAGATGCACCCAGGTGGAACAATGAGCAGTTCTTC	CASSQDAPRWNNEQFF
TRBD2	NA	TRBV4-2	TRBJ2-5	TGTGCCAGCAGCCAAGACGTAGCGGGAGGGCCGGGAGAGACCCAGTACTTC	CASSQDVAGGPGETQYF
NA	NA	TRBV6-1	TRBJ1-2	TGTGCCAGCAGTGTTGGTGGAGGGAATTCGGGCTACACCTTC	CASSVGGGNSGYTF
NA	few	TRBV7-2	TRBJ2-4	TGTGCCAGCAGTCCCGAGGTAGCCTATAACATTCAGTACTTC	CASSPEVAYNIQYF
NA	NA	TRBV27	TRBJ2-7	TGTGCCAGCAGTGCCTCCAGCTCCTACGAGCAGTACTTC	CASSASSSYEQYF